Below, 12 T cell receptor beta chains from the same sample are listed, as sequenced in a study of PD-1 blockade in classical Hodgkin lymphoma (dated by TCRdb to between 2020 and 2021). The library was generated by the immunoSEQ multiplex PCR assay. In its TCRdb copy, this immuneACCESS table keeps in-frame sequences only and misses some clones. Where compared with another copy, unresolved V genes explain less than half of these, and the others have no known cause. In all, the sample holds tens of thousands of clones, and roughly 90% of those were seen once. The ten largest make up around 9.7% of the sample. This specimen's time point label, interpreted: cycle 1 day 1 (C1D1), immediately before nivolumab initiation. Relapse after autologous stem cell transplantation had occurred in all trial patients, and cohorts A, B and C were distinguished by prior brentuximab vedotin exposure. The sample consisted of peripheral blood mononuclear cells (PBMCs), taken at baseline. The receptors here all came from a human donor with classical Hodgkin lymphoma.

This chain uses TRBV27 with TRBJ2-7, with 11 bases identical to TRBD2. V lost 5 bases and J lost 3; bases outside the gene matches: 6. The CDR3 spans 15 residues. Germline V gene sequence: CDR1 MNHEY, CDR2 SMNVEV (reference sequence). As DNA, the CDR3 is TGTGCCAGCAGTCCCGGGACTAGCGGCCTCTACGAGCAGTACTTC. It encodes CASSPGTSGLYEQYF.

This clone was observed a single time. This chain connects TRBV11-3 to TRBJ2-1; tentatively, D is TRBD2 (6 bases). This CDR3 is built from 12 residues. V lost 0 bases, J lost 12 bases, and 9 bases lay in between. Germline CDR1 is SGHNT and CDR2 is YENEEA. Written as DNA, the CDR3 is TGTGCCAGCAGCTTAGATAGGGGAGGGCAGTTCTTC. This translates into CASSLDRGGQFF. Filled out from reference TRBV11-3 and TRBJ2-1, the complete variable domain reads EAGVVQSPRYKIIEKKQPVAFWCNPISGHNTLYWYLQNLGQGPELLIRYENEEAVDDSQLPKDRFSAERLKGVDSTLKIQPAELGDSAVYLCASSLDRGGQFFGPGTRLTVL.

V gene TRBV28 combines with J gene TRBJ2-7, with 15 nucleotides matching TRBD2. With V trimmed by 4 bases and J by 3 bases, 1 base remained unmatched. The germline V gene has CDR1 MDHEN and CDR2 SYDVKM. The CDR3 runs to 15 residues. CDR3 loop: CASSSGLAGGYEQYF. The CDR3, as DNA: TGTGCCAGCAGTTCGGGACTAGCGGGGGGCTACGAGCAGTACTTC.

The chain joins TRBV19 to TRBJ1-1, with D possibly TRBD1 on 5 matching bases. The V gene lost 6 bases and the J gene lost 3 bases, with 11 bases spanning the gap. CDR1 and CDR2 (germline): LNHDA, SQIVND (reference sequence). The CDR3 has 13 amino acids. CDR3 bases: TGTGCCAGTAGGAAAGACAGAGACACTGAAGCTTTCTTT. Protein product: CASRKDRDTEAFF.

The V call is TRBV18, the J call TRBJ2-7, with D possibly TRBD1 on 5 matching bases. The CDR3 length is 17 residues. Germline CDR1 is KGHSH and CDR2 is LQKENI. V was trimmed by 6 bases and J by 3 bases, leaving 24 bases between them. The CDR3 loop reads CASSPGIPMKTYYEQYF. CDR3 bases: TGTGCCAGCTCTCCAGGGATTCCCATGAAAACATACTACGAGCAGTACTTC.

V usage is TRBV2 and J usage is TRBJ2-2; 7 bases fit TRBD2. Trimming at V came to 5 bases and at J to 5 bases, leaving 5 bases not matched to a gene. This CDR3 is 14 amino acids long. Germline CDR1 and CDR2: SNHLY and FYNNEI. CDR3 in DNA: TGTGCCAGCAGTCCACTAGCGTCTACCGGGGAGCTGTTTTTT. Amino acid sequence: CASSPLASTGELFF.

The table lists this clone with a few counts. The chain couples TRBV6-5 to TRBJ1-2, with TRBD1 matching over 7 bases. Germline trimming cut 2 bases from V and 6 bases from J; bases unmatched to any gene: 0. The germline V gene has CDR1 MNHEY and CDR2 SVGAGI. This CDR3 is built from 12 residues. CDR3 sequence reads: CASSYTGDGYTF. As DNA, the CDR3 is TGTGCCAGCAGTTACACAGGGGATGGCTACACCTTC.

The chain recombines TRBV28 with TRBJ2-2, with 8 bases lining up with TRBD1. The CDR3 is 15 amino acids. Per germline, CDR1 MDHEN and CDR2 SYDVKM. The V gene end was trimmed by 7 bases and the J gene end by 0 bases; junction bases not matched to a gene: 4. The CDR3 DNA follows: TGTGCCAGCATCGAGGACAGGGCGAACACCGGGGAGCTGTTTTTT. This encodes CASIEDRANTGELFF.

V gene TRBV6-5 combines with J gene TRBJ2-5, with 7 bases that match TRBD1. Germline V lookup: CDR1 MNHEY, CDR2 SVGAGI. The length of the CDR3 is 14 residues. With V trimmed by 3 bases and J by 13 bases, 14 bases remained unmatched. CDR3: CASSYRQGGVPRYF. The DNA of the CDR3 is TGTGCCAGCAGTTATAGACAGGGTGGGGTACCACGGTACTTC.

This clone showed up just a few times. The chain links TRBV6-6 to TRBJ2-7; D remains ambiguous. The CDR3 is 14 residues long. Germline loops: CDR1 MNHNY, CDR2 SVGAGI (reference sequence). Trimming left V 6 bases short and J 0 bases short, with 12 bases between. Here the CDR3 reads CASSRSMGSYEQYF. The CDR3, as DNA: TGTGCCAGCAGCCGTTCCATGGGCTCCTACGAGCAGTACTTC.

The genes are TRBV29-1 and TRBJ2-1; TRBD2 aligns across 10 bases. The CDR3 loop spans 14 amino acids. CDR1 SQVTM and CDR2 ANQGSEA come from the germline V gene. V dropped 7 bases and J dropped 6; count of bases not matched to a gene: 9. The CDR3 DNA reads as TGCAGCGCTAAAGCGGGAGGGCCTGGCAATGAGCAGTTCTTC. It yields the protein CSAKAGGPGNEQFF.

The V call is TRBV4-2, the J call TRBJ2-3; D unclear. The CDR3 contains 13 residues. The germline V gene has CDR1 LGHNA and CDR2 YNFKEQ. The V and J ends lost 2 bases and 2 bases respectively, with 5 bases between them. The CDR3 protein is CASSQYNTDTQYF. In nucleotides, the CDR3 is TGTGCCAGCAGCCAATATAACACAGATACGCAGTATTTT.